Given below is one T cell receptor beta chain in context. Its target antigen remains unknown. No much larger clone exists at a distance of one base, and base qualities are not known. The twin pairs came from the European Cystic Fibrosis Twin and Sibling Study Cohort, a cohort that recruited patients from over a hundred CF clinics across 14 European countries. Zygosity and CFTR genotype were verified in-house, and zygosity was tested by multiplex PCR of nine short tandem repeat loci. Peripheral blood was sampled from each twin, and clinical parameters were recorded on the day of blood sampling. Phenol/chloroform extraction was used to isolate genomic DNA from peripheral blood cells, and the DNA was then kept in TE buffer at 4 degrees C. Following the manufacturer's instructions, TCR beta CDR3 regions were amplified by multiplex PCR with the immunoSEQ immune profiling system. An Illumina NextSeq system was used for sequencing. In the paper's pipeline: Sequence data were processed on the immunoSEQ Analyzer platform, and clonality was computed as the square root of Simpson's index of productive rearrangements. Similarity in V and J usage was measured by Jensen-Shannon distance, and OLGA was used to compute CDR3 generation probabilities. Shared CDR3 sequences were searched against the immuneACCESS database (August 2020) and VDJdb (December 2020). TCRdb's version of the immuneACCESS table is confined to in-frame rearrangements and falls short of the full clone set. An unresolved V gene accounts for under half of the shortfall where checked; the remainder is of unknown origin. That table is the source of V, J and clone size, and D and trimming were worked out from the DNA. The sample table records roughly 30,000 clones; around 90% of these occur just once. Clones ranked in the top ten supply about 0.89% of the sample.

This specimen belongs to a study of monozygotic twins with cystic fibrosis (dated by TCRdb to the early 2020s). Regarding the complete study: Barcoded libraries were prepared with roughly 15 PCR cycles from approximately 2.8 micrograms of fragmented DNA. To assess genetic influence on V and J gene usage, the study compared TCR beta repertoires within and across 16 monozygotic twin pairs with cystic fibrosis. On the day of blood sampling, twins were ranked among 1,060 cohort participants for weight-for-height and for FEVPerc (FEV1 disease centile). Made up mostly of children and adolescents, the cohort included ten female and six male twin pairs ranging in age from about 2.0 to 36.4 years, with a median of about 9.2 years. Data for three of the twin pairs had previously been reported in another context. Overall study outcomes, separate from this receptor: Simpson clonality tended to be low (median around 0.0095), which suggests a naive-dominated repertoire, although clonality was higher in the most severely affected patients. Nucleotide-identical clonotype sharing was significantly higher within monozygotic CF twin pairs than between unrelated CF individuals (P = 0.000026, Mann-Whitney). No association turned up between shared CDR3 numbers and age, concordance or disease severity, and the cohort was small. The greatest similarity to the co-twin was observed for V gene usage in 13 of 16 pairs and for J usage in 8 of 16 pairs, which suggested genetic constraints.

CDR1 SSHAT and CDR2 FNYEAQ were looked up in the germline V gene (reference sequence). The CDR3 spans 13 residues, from the cysteine through the phenylalanine. Of the read, only the CDR3 DNA is kept; its 39 bases are in frame from base 1. The trim is 1 base for V and 6 bases for J, with a gap of 10 bases between the germline ends. The sequencing input was blood. The receptor's source is a girl aged 2-9 years with cystic fibrosis. The rearrangement combines TRBV7-7 with TRBJ2-7; TRBD2 is possibly the D segment (6 matching bases). The CDR3 region has the sequence CASSLGQGGEQYF. The nucleotides read TGTGCCAGCAGCTTAGGGCAGGGAGGCGAGCAGTACTTC.